The 27 T cell receptor beta chains below all came from one sample that was sequenced in a study of cytomegalovirus exposure and HLA in healthy donors. It was with 60 Vbeta and 13 Jbeta primers that the PCR ran. Produced via immunoSEQ multiplex PCR; TCRdb's table is partial and in-frame only. The repertoire holds approximately 150,000 clones, 64% seen once, with 3% in the top ten. Material: PBMCs. Receptors were obtained from a woman aged 25-40 years in good health and CMV-seropositive.

The chain is built from TRBV11-2 and TRBJ2-7; perhaps TRBD1 as D (7 bases). The germline V and J ends were trimmed by 1 base and 3 bases, with 13 bases remaining between them. The V gene's germline CDR1 is SGHAT and CDR2 FQNNGV. The CDR3 totals 15 residues. Written as DNA, the CDR3 is TGTGCCAGCAGCTTAGCGTCAGGGGGGAACTACGAGCAGTACTTC. This gives the protein CASSLASGGNYEQYF.

The chain has TRBV19 and TRBJ2-5; weak D call: TRBD2 (6 bases). The ends were cut back, 1 base at V and 0 bases at J, with 12 bases in the middle. Germline V CDR1 and CDR2: LNHDA, SQIVND (reference sequence). This CDR3 region has 16 residues. CDR3 bases: TGTGCCAGTAGTATAGCGGCGGGACCGTACCAAGAGACCCAGTACTTC. Encoded protein: CASSIAAGPYQETQYF.

Regarding this clone: In the same sample, other DNA sequences code for this CDR3. The V and J genes are TRBV30 and TRBJ2-7; 7 nucleotides match TRBD2. Germline trimming cut 0 bases from V and 6 bases from J; bases unmatched to any gene: 8. The CDR3 covers 14 residues. Germline CDR1 GTSNPN, CDR2 SVGIG (reference sequence). Here the CDR3 DNA reads TGTGCCTGGAGTGTACGCGGGACTACGGGCGAGCAGTACTTC. This gives the protein CAWSVRGTTGEQYF.

This clone was seen just once. V is TRBV6-1 and J is TRBJ2-5; no definite D call. The CDR3 runs to 16 residues. V was pared by 2 bases and J by 6 bases, with 19 bases between. Germline lookup yields CDR1 MNHNS and CDR2 SASEGT. CDR3 nucleotide sequence: TGTGCCAGCAGTGAATATGTTTTAAGAGACACACAGACCCAGTACTTC. The encoded protein is CASSEYVLRDTQTQYF.

The genes are TRBV2 and TRBJ1-1; D possibly corresponds to TRBD1 (5 bases). V shed 6 bases and J shed 0 bases, with 11 bases lying between them. The length of the CDR3 is 14 residues. The V gene's germline CDR1 is SNHLY and CDR2 FYNNEI. Here the CDR3 reads CASSVDSMNTEAFF. DNA for the CDR3: TGTGCCAGCAGCGTAGACAGCATGAACACTGAAGCTTTCTTT.

The J gene is TRBJ2-3, the V gene TRBV7-2, with D perhaps matching TRBD2 (5 bases). This CDR3 comprises 14 residues. In germline, CDR1 is SGHTA, CDR2 FQGNSA. V lost 3 bases and J lost 2, with 9 bases in between. The CDR3 region is CASSFIRDTDTQYF. In nucleotides, the CDR3 is TGTGCCAGCAGCTTCATTCGGGACACAGATACGCAGTATTTT.

The J gene is TRBJ2-7, the V gene TRBV2; 11 bases line up with TRBD2. Trimming cost V 6 bases and J 5 bases; bases outside gene matches: 18. This CDR3 has 18 amino acids. Germline values: CDR1 SNHLY, CDR2 FYNNEI. DNA of the CDR3: TGTGCCAGCAGGACCCCCCGCCTAGCGGGGGGCCAACGGGACGAGCAGTACTTC. Its translation is CASRTPRLAGGQRDEQYF.

This chain connects TRBV28 to TRBJ1-2; D remains ambiguous. The V end lost 8 bases, the J end lost 3 bases, and 13 bases lay between the germline ends. The CDR3 spans 13 residues. Germline CDR1 and CDR2: MDHEN and SYDVKM. The CDR3 spells CASSVGEYYGYTF. The DNA for the CDR3 is TGTGCCAGCTCCGTGGGAGAGTACTATGGCTACACCTTC.

The chain recombines TRBV5-5 with TRBJ2-2; perhaps TRBD1 as D (5 bases). Trimming stripped 3 bases from V and 0 bases from J, with 9 bases between. The CDR3 is 15 residues long. Per germline, CDR1 SGHKS and CDR2 YYEKEE (reference sequence). The CDR3: CASSSQGPNTGELFF. The CDR3 DNA is TGTGCCAGCAGCTCGCAGGGCCCGAACACCGGGGAGCTGTTTTTT.

The J gene is TRBJ2-5, the V gene TRBV7-7, with a possible D match to TRBD2 (6 bases). Germline-derived CDR1 and CDR2 are SSHAT and FNYEAQ (reference sequence). The length of the CDR3 is 14 residues. The V and J ends lost 5 bases and 3 bases respectively, with 13 bases between them. The chain's CDR3 is CASSQRGGEETQYF. DNA of the CDR3: TGTGCCAGCAGCCAAAGGGGAGGAGAAGAGACCCAGTACTTC. Variable domain in full (rest from reference TRBV7-7 and TRBJ2-5): GAGVSQSPRYKVTKRGQDVTLRCDPISSHATLYWYQQALGQGPEFLTYFNYEAQPDKSGLPSDRFSAERPEGSISTLTIQRTEQRDSAMYRCASSQRGGEETQYFGPGTRLLVL.

J is TRBJ1-5 and V is TRBV7-2; weak D call: TRBD1 (6 bases). CDR1 and CDR2 from the germline V gene are SGHTA and FQGNSA. This CDR3 spans 16 amino acids. V was trimmed by 5 bases and J by 8 bases, leaving 22 bases between them. Here the CDR3 DNA reads TGTGCCAGCAGCCCACGGGACGAGGGGGGGGAAGAGCCCCAGCATTTT. Translating gives CASSPRDEGGEEPQHF.

This clone was seen just once. This sequence joins TRBV21-1 and TRBJ2-7; TRBD2 was called by the table and not checked on the DNA. TRBV21-1 is annotated as a pseudogene. The CDR3 loop spans 17 amino acids. CDR3 protein: CASSNARQQDHSYEQYF. The CDR3 DNA sequence: TGTGCCAGCAGCAATGCGAGGCAGCAAGATCACTCCTACGAGCAGTACTTC.

This clone was observed a few times. This chain links TRBV5-1 with TRBJ1-4; D gene unclear. The CDR3 runs to 14 residues. The V end was cut by 4 bases, the J end by 8 bases, with 15 bases between. CDR1 and CDR2 from the germline V gene are SGHRS and YFSETQ. CDR3 nucleotide sequence: TGCGCCAGCAGCCTTTCACCGGAGTTGGAAAAACTGTTTTTT. Translation: CASSLSPELEKLFF. The entire variable domain, with the rest obtained from reference TRBV5-1 and TRBJ1-4, is as follows: KAGVTQTPRYLIKTRGQQVTLSCSPISGHRSVSWYQQTPGQGLQFLFEYFSETQRNKGNFPGRFSGRQFSNSRSEMNVSTLELGDSALYLCASSLSPELEKLFFGSGTQLSVL.

This chain uses TRBV4-1 with TRBJ2-5; D may be TRBD1 (5 bases). V was clipped by 4 bases and J by 5 bases, with 11 bases between them. The length of the CDR3 is 13 residues. Germline values: CDR1 MGHRA, CDR2 YSYEKL. The CDR3 loop is CASSRPSGETQYF. In DNA form, the CDR3 reads TGCGCCAGCAGCCGACCGTCAGGGGAGACCCAGTACTTC.

V gene TRBV5-1 combines with J gene TRBJ2-1; TRBD2 is a possible D gene (5 bases). The CDR3 is 15 residues long. CDR1 is SGHRS and CDR2 is YFSETQ in the germline V gene. V lost 3 bases and J lost 4, with 14 bases in between. The CDR3 region is CASSSRIPGYNEQFF. The CDR3, as DNA: TGCGCCAGCAGCTCCAGAATCCCGGGGTACAATGAGCAGTTCTTC.

The chain links TRBV10-3 to TRBJ1-5; possibly TRBD1 for D (5 bases). Trimming stripped 0 bases from V and 2 bases from J, with 8 bases between. Germline values: CDR1 ENHRY, CDR2 SYGVKD. The CDR3 spans 15 residues. The CDR3, as DNA: TGTGCCATCAGTGAGTCCGGGACTGGCAATCAGCCCCAGCATTTT. It translates to CAISESGTGNQPQHF.

V is TRBV7-9 and J is TRBJ1-2; D call uncertain. This CDR3 has 14 residues. V lost 1 base and J 4 bases, leaving 10 bases between the germline ends. The germline gives CDR1 SEHNR, CDR2 FQNEAQ (reference sequence). CDR3 DNA sequence: TGTGCCAGCAGCTTAGTTATTCCGTTCTATGGCTACACCTTC. This gives the protein CASSLVIPFYGYTF.

The chain joins TRBV2 to TRBJ1-2; D may be TRBD1 (5 bases). This CDR3 has 12 residues. Germline CDR1 reads SNHLY; CDR2 reads FYNNEI. V lost 7 bases to trimming and J lost 8 bases, with 14 bases between them. CDR3: CASTARDWGYTF. CDR3 sequence (DNA): TGTGCCAGCACCGCCAGGGATTGGGGCTACACCTTC.

This clone was seen only a few times. The rearrangement uses TRBV29-1 and TRBJ1-2; D is perhaps TRBD1 (6 bases). CDR3 length: 11 amino acids. Trimming pared 8 bases from V and 7 bases from J, leaving 14 bases between. Germline CDR1 and CDR2: SQVTM and ANQGSEA. CDR3 sequence reads: CSSDRDGGYTF. The CDR3 DNA follows: TGCAGCTCGGACAGAGATGGTGGCTACACCTTC. The full variable domain, in which reference TRBV29-1 and TRBJ1-2 provide the parts outside the CDR3, is SAVISQKPSRDICQRGTSLTIQCQVDSQVTMMFWYRQQPGQSLTLIATANQGSEATYESGFVIDKFPISRPNLTFSTLTVSNMSPEDSSIYLCSSDRDGGYTFGSGTRLTVV.

This clone was detected only a few times. The chain uses TRBV5-1 and TRBJ1-1; D is undetermined. V was shortened by 0 bases and J by 5 bases, with 11 bases between the two germline ends. The germline CDR1 and CDR2 sequences are SGHRS and YFSETQ. The CDR3 has 14 amino acids. The CDR3 spells CASSLAPGWTEAFF. The CDR3 DNA reads as TGCGCCAGCAGCTTGGCGCCGGGGTGGACTGAAGCTTTCTTT.

The gene calls are TRBV5-1 and TRBJ2-2, with 14 bases that match TRBD2. Germline CDR1 is SGHRS and CDR2 is YFSETQ. This CDR3 is 18 amino acids long. V was clipped by 1 base and J by 4 bases; unmatched bases: 6. This chain's CDR3 is CASSLRSGTSGSTGELFF. In DNA, the CDR3 is TGCGCCAGCAGCTTGCGATCAGGGACTAGCGGGAGCACCGGGGAGCTGTTTTTT.

V usage is TRBV11-2 and J usage is TRBJ2-7, with 8 bases that match TRBD1. Losses at the gene ends were 6 bases for V and 2 bases for J; bases not matched to a gene: 6. The CDR3 has 14 amino acids. CDR1 and CDR2 from the germline V gene are SGHAT and FQNNGV. CDR3 coding DNA: TGTGCCAGCAGTTCCCAGGGGGCGGCCTACGAGCAGTACTTC. Its protein product is CASSSQGAAYEQYF.

V and J are TRBV2 and TRBJ1-2, with 10 bases that match TRBD1. CDR3 length: 16 amino acids. V was pared by 8 bases and J by 7 bases, with 16 bases of the junction left unmatched. The germline V gene has CDR1 SNHLY and CDR2 FYNNEI. As DNA, the CDR3 is TGTGCCAGCCGCCCAAACGACCCCCGGGACAGGGGTGGCTACACCTTC. Protein product: CASRPNDPRDRGGYTF.

This chain uses TRBV6-1 with TRBJ2-7; weak D call: TRBD2 (5 bases). The V gene's germline CDR1 is MNHNS and CDR2 SASEGT. Trimming took off 8 bases at V and 3 bases at J, with 8 bases between the two ends. The CDR3 is 11 amino acids. The CDR3 here is CASPEGYEQYF. As DNA, the CDR3 is TGTGCCAGCCCTGAGGGCTACGAGCAGTACTTC.

The chain joins TRBV5-4 to TRBJ2-2; D may be TRBD2 (6 bases). Germline loops: CDR1 SGHNT, CDR2 YYREEE (reference sequence). CDR3 size: 16 residues. Trimming pared 2 bases from V and 1 base from J, leaving 12 bases between. The DNA of the CDR3 is TGTGCCAGCAGCTTCCAGCGCGGGGAGAACACCGGGGAGCTGTTTTTT. It encodes CASSFQRGENTGELFF.

The chain is built from TRBV6-5 and TRBJ1-5; perhaps TRBD1 as D (6 bases). The CDR3 loop spans 15 amino acids. CDR1 and CDR2 (germline): MNHEY, SVGAGI. Trimming cost V 5 bases and J 2 bases, with 13 bases left between them. Here the CDR3 reads CASSRLSGGNQPQHF. CDR3 DNA sequence: TGTGCCAGCAGTCGCCTTTCAGGGGGCAATCAGCCCCAGCATTTT.

The rearrangement joins TRBV28 to TRBJ1-4; no clear D gene. Per germline, CDR1 MDHEN and CDR2 SYDVKM. The CDR3 length is 19 residues. Between the trimmed V and J ends, which lost 8 bases and 0 bases, there was a span of 25 bases. CDR3 DNA sequence: TGTGCCAGCCGGATCGAACGGTACGCGGCTACTGCAACTAATGAAAAACTGTTTTTT. This codes for CASRIERYAATATNEKLFF.